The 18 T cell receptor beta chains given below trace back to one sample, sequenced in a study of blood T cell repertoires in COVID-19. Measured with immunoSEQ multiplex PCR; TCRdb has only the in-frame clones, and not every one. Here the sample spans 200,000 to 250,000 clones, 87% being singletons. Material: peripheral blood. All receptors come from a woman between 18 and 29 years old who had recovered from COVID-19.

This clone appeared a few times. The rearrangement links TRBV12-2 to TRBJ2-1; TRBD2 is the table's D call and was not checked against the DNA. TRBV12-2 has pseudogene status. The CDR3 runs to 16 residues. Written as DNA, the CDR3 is TGTGCAAGTCGCCCCCCCCCGGCCGGGAGGTGCAATGAGCAGTTCTTC. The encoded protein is CASRPPPAGRCNEQFF.

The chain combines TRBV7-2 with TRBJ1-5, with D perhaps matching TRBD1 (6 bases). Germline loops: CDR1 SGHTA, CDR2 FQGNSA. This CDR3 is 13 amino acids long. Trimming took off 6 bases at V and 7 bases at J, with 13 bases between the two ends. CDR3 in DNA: TGTGCCAGCAGTCTAACAGGGATCCAGCCCCAGCATTTT. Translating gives CASSLTGIQPQHF.

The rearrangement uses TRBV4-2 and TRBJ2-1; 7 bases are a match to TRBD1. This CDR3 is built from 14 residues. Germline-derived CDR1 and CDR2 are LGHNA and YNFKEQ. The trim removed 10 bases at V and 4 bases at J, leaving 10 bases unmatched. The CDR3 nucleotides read TGTGCCACAAAAGGGGGCGGGTATTACAATGAGCAGTTCTTC. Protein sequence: CATKGGGYYNEQFF.

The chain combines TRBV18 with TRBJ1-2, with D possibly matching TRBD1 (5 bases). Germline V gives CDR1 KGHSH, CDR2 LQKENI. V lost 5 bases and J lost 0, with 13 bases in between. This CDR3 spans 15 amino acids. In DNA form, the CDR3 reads TGTGCCAGCTCATCTACAGGAGTTCCTAACTATGGCTACACCTTC. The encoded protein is CASSSTGVPNYGYTF.

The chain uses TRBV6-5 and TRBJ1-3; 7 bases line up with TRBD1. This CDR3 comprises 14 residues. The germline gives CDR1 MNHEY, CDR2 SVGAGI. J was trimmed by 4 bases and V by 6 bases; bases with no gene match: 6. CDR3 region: CASSPRGTGNTIYF. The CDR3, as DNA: TGTGCCAGCAGCCCCAGGGGGACGGGAAACACCATATATTTT.

In DNA form, the CDR3 reads TGTGCCAGTAGCTCCCACCTTTCGGGAGGGCGCACAGATACGCAGTATTTT. Translated: CASSSHLSGGRTDTQYF. The rearrangement uses TRBV19 and TRBJ2-3; 8 positions match TRBD2. The length of the CDR3 is 17 residues. Losses at the gene ends were 6 bases for V and 1 base for J; bases not matched to a gene: 12. Germline values: CDR1 LNHDA, CDR2 SQIVND (reference sequence).

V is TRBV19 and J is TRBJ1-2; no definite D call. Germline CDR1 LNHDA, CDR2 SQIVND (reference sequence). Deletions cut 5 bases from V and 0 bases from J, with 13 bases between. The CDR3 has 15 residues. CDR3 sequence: CASSLTGTANYGYTF. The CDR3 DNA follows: TGTGCCAGTAGTTTGACGGGAACAGCTAACTATGGCTACACCTTC.

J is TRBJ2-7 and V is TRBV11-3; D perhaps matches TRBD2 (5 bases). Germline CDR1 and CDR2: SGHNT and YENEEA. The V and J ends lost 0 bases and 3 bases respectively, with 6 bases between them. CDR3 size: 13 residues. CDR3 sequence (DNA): TGTGCCAGCAGCTTAGATCGGGACTACGAGCAGTACTTC. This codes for CASSLDRDYEQYF. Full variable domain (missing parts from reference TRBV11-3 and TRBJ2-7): EAGVVQSPRYKIIEKKQPVAFWCNPISGHNTLYWYLQNLGQGPELLIRYENEEAVDDSQLPKDRFSAERLKGVDSTLKIQPAELGDSAVYLCASSLDRDYEQYFGPGTRLTVT.

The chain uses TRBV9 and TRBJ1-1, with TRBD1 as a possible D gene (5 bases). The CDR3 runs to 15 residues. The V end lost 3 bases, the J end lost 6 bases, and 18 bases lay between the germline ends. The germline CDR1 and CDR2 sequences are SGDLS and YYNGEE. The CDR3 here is CASSGGRGIVAEAFF. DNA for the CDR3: TGTGCCAGCAGCGGAGGGAGGGGCATTGTCGCTGAAGCTTTCTTT.

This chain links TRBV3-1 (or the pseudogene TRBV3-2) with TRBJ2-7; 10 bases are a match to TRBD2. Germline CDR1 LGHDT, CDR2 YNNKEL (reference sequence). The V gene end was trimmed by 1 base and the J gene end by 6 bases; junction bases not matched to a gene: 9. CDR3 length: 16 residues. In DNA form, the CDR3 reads TGTGCCAGCAGCCAAGTTAGCGGAGCGGGAGGGAGCGAGCAGTACTTC. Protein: CASSQVSGAGGSEQYF.

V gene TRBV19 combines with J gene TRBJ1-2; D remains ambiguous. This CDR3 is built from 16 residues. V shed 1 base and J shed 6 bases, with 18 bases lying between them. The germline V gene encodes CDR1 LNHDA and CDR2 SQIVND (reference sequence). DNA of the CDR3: TGTGCCAGTAGTATAGTCGGTTCGGGGAGCGGTGATGGCTACACCTTC. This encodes CASSIVGSGSGDGYTF.

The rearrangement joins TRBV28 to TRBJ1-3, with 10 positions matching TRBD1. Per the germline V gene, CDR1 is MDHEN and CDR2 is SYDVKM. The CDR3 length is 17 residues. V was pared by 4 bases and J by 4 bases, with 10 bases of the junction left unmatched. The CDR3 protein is CASSSLIDRGQGNTIYF. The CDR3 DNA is TGTGCCAGCAGTTCCCTCATCGACAGGGGGCAGGGAAACACCATATATTTT.

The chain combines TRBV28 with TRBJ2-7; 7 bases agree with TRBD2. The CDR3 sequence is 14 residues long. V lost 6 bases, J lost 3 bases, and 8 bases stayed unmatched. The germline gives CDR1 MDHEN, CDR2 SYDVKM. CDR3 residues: CASRSSGVNYEQYF. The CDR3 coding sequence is TGTGCCAGCAGATCTAGCGGAGTAAACTACGAGCAGTACTTC.

The CDR3 reads CASSPGLAGVDTQYF. The CDR3 nucleotides read TGTGCCAGCAGTCCGGGACTAGCGGGAGTAGATACGCAGTATTTT. This chain connects TRBV4-2 to TRBJ2-3; TRBD2 matches at 14 bases. The trim removed 6 bases at V and 5 bases at J, leaving 4 bases unmatched. CDR1 is LGHNA, CDR2 YNFKEQ, per germline. The CDR3 is 15 residues long.

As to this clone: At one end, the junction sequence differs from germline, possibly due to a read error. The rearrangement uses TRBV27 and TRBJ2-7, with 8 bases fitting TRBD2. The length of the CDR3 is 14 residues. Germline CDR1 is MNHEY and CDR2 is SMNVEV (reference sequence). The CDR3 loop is CLSSAGTRSSEQYF. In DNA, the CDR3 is TGTCTATCCTCAGCGGGGACTAGATCCTCCGAGCAGTACTTC.

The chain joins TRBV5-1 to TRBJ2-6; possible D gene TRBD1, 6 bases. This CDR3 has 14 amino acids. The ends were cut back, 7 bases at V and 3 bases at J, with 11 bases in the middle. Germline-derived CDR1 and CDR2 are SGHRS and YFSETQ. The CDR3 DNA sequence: TGCGCCAGCGGGCAGGGGATTGGGGCCAACGTCCTGACTTTC. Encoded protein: CASGQGIGANVLTF.

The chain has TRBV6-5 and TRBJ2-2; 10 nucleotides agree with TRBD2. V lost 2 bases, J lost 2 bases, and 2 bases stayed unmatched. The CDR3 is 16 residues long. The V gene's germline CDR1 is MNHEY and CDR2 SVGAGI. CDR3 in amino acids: CASSYGTSVNTGELFF. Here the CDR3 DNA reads TGTGCCAGCAGTTACGGGACTAGCGTCAACACCGGGGAGCTGTTTTTT.

The CDR3 DNA follows: TGTGCCAGCAGCTTAGGGAACAGGGAAGCTTTCTTT. This translates into CASSLGNREAFF. The V and J genes are TRBV13 and TRBJ1-1, with a possible D match to TRBD1 (5 bases). Germline V gene data show CDR1 as PRHDT and CDR2 as FYEKMQ (reference sequence). This CDR3 is built from 12 residues. Trimming shortened V by 0 bases and J by 8 bases, and 7 bases separated the two germline ends.